This TCR beta chain derives from a study of cytomegalovirus exposure and HLA in healthy donors (dated by TCRdb to about 2017). Study-wide context: An earlier analysis of several hundred of the donors reported about 250 Gb of sequence data and some 120 million unique TCR beta sequences from approximately 180 million T cells. The study was designed to test whether signatures of past pathogen exposure could be identified by cataloging public T cell receptors. Rather than using new phenotypic data, the later analysis identified candidate immune exposures from TCR beta sequences and from how often those sequences occurred across donors. An early release covering roughly 640 HLA-typed donors comprised about 290 gigabases of sequencing data and 85 million to 100 million unique TCR sequences. All discovery cohort repertoires had been generated using a single sequencing platform. Across approximately 420 genotyped donors of the cohort, an average of about 250,000 unique TCR beta nucleotide sequences per donor were sequenced, and roughly 17% of those sequences were non-productive. Typing coverage differed by locus: A, B, C, DRB1 and DQB1 were typed in roughly 629-630 donors, DQA1 in approximately 520, DPA1 in 600 to 610, and DPB1 in 450 to 480. A later genetic analysis took genome-wide SNP genotypes for about 65% of the 666 donors and used that subset as a discovery cohort. The study used immunosequencing to profile the T cell repertoires of under 700 subjects and linked those repertoires to cytomegalovirus serostatus. Class I and class II HLA loci were covered by the typing at four-digit resolution. In addition to the first cohort of 650 to 750 subjects, a separate validation cohort of approximately 130 different subjects was used. An earlier analysis of 587 of the donors used high-throughput TCR beta sequencing to judge whether each TCR beta V gene segment behaved as functional or pseudogenic. Five DR-DQ haplotypes were treated as single units for association and clustering because of strong linkage in the cohort. Of the 350 to 450 genotyped donors, 75% to 85% were placed in the genetic ancestry cluster associated with self-reported Caucasian donors. Alongside the repertoire data, information on donor age, sex, ethnicity and CMV serostatus was compiled. In a later analysis, previously published TCR beta repertoires from several hundred donors were re-analyzed and high-resolution HLA genotyping was added so that TCR occurrence patterns could be studied. To predict cytomegalovirus infection status, the study brought together high-throughput TCR immunosequencing, statistical association of individual TCRs with disease status, and machine learning.

CDR1 SGHAT and CDR2 FQNNGV were looked up in the germline V gene. The junction shows trimming of 1 base on V and 5 bases on J, plus 9 bases between the germline ends. Spanning cysteine to phenylalanine, the CDR3 consists of 14 amino acids. Just CDR3 DNA is preserved here, 42 bases in frame from base 1. Library generation was performed with the immunoSEQ multiplex PCR assay. The multiplex PCR relied on a mix of 60 forward primers for TCR Vbeta segments and 13 reverse primers for TCR Jbeta segments. The CDR3 region of rearranged TCR beta genes was amplified from genomic DNA with a multiplex PCR assay. The amplified TCR beta libraries were sequenced on the Illumina HiSeq System as 87-base-pair reads. The original methods were these. Across the 670 or so repertoires, a later analysis counted 60 million to 90 million unique TCR beta chains, about 10 million of which were shared by at least two donors. Raw reads were error-corrected and collapsed into unique sequences with a nearest-neighbor algorithm that merged closely related sequences to remove PCR and sequencing errors. V, D and J gene segments were assigned by aligning CDR3 sequences to IMGT reference sequences. Each retained sequence needed at least a six-nucleotide match to both a V gene segment and a J gene segment. A rearrangement was called productive if the CDR3 had no stop codons and remained in frame with V and J, and every other rearrangement was called non-productive. Following IMGT convention, CDR3 was defined as the stretch from the second conserved V-encoded cysteine up to the conserved J-encoded phenylalanine. The earlier analysis of approximately 500 of the donors excluded sequences that lacked an unambiguous match to a single V gene segment. An earlier analysis of 587 of the donors classified V segments as functional when productive rearrangements were above 56.7% and as segregating when the standard deviation between donors was above 5%. A statistical classification framework was developed to diagnose cytomegalovirus status using the catalog of TCR beta chain sequences. In a later analysis, V and J genes were assigned by comparing TCR nucleotide sequences against IMGT/GENE-DB human TR gene sequences. The TCRdist pipeline was used in a later analysis to assign CDR3 sequences and most-parsimonious VDJ recombination scenarios. In a later analysis, each TCR beta chain was defined by its CDR3 amino acid sequence together with its V-gene family, and reads without a unique V-gene family were excluded. A later analysis removed 450 to 600 highly shared, low-generation-probability nucleotide sequences to deal with suspected cross-contamination and a sequencing artifact. A later analysis calculated a clonal expansion index for each public chain from normalized within-repertoire ranks of inferred template counts. In a later analysis, generation probabilities were computed with a VDJ recombination model fitted to out-of-frame rearrangements, and the resulting probabilities were checked against IGoR. A later analysis scored TCR-TCR, TCR-HLA and TCR-CMV co-occurrence with hypergeometric tests, applying a repertoire-size bias correction to TCR pairs. To estimate false discovery rates, a later analysis permuted the HLA or CMV assignments 20 times. In a later analysis, co-occurring TCRs were grouped using DBSCAN, and TCRdist sequence similarity was added for clustering within HLA-allele-positive subsets. Repertoires with fewer than 30,000 or more than 120,000 public chains, plus five repertoires with anomalous nucleotide sharing, were excluded from co-occurrence clustering. This is the immuneACCESS table as TCRdb keeps it, with only in-frame sequences that have V and J called. A part of the clones is gone; compared with another copy, unresolved V genes explain less than half, and the rest is unexplained. The DNA was the basis for D and trimming; V, J and clone size are from that table. In all, the sample holds under 250,000 clones, and almost 80% of those were seen once. The ten largest clones take up 3% to 4.5% of the sample.

About this clone itself: Its antigen remains undetermined. One base away there is no much larger clone; base qualities are not given.

Findings and caveats that apply to the study as a whole: In a later analysis, several top co-occurrence clusters were reported to appear linked to parvovirus B19, influenza, CMV and Epstein-Barr virus. Compared with the approximately 600-donor mean, donors in an Asian-associated ancestry cluster had fewer N-insertions in productive TCRs, according to a later genetic analysis. Because counts were too low, seventeen rarely observed V segments, including chromosome 9 orphons, were excluded from the earlier analysis of around 640 of the donors. The classifier was reported to diagnose cytomegalovirus status with high specificity and sensitivity in both the original cohort and the validation cohort. Correlated functional status among segregating V segments might be attributable to linkage disequilibrium, but an unknown experimental factor could not be ruled out. In this cohort, only TCR beta chains were sequenced, and detectable features were limited by the absence of alpha or paired-chain data. A further reported finding was that TCR beta sequences accurately predicted the HLA-A and HLA-B alleles for most subjects in the first cohort. The presence/absence analyses assumed that sequencing depth was roughly uniform across donors, and that assumption may not be true. When HLA alleles, especially DR and DQ, strongly co-occurred, TCR associations were difficult to assign to individual alleles. According to a later analysis, most CMV-associated TCR beta chains appeared to be HLA-restricted, and the HLA associations seemed to be driven largely by CMV exposure. It was suggested by the authors that the approach could potentially be generalized to other disease states and immunological phenotypes. For the cohort, immune exposure information was limited to CMV serostatus. A later genetic analysis associated a missense DCLRE1C variant with V-gene and J-gene trimming of TCR beta chains, and an independent cohort replicated the association. Three of the identified cytomegalovirus-associated TCR beta chains were confirmed in vitro to be specific for cytomegalovirus antigens. Some IMGT-functional V segments, including TRBV6-2 and TRBV6-3, could not be told apart with the 87-base-pair reads, so those segments were excluded. In a later analysis, TCR association rates were found to vary across HLA loci, with the most associated TCRs seen for DRB1 alleles and the fewest for HLA-C alleles. Because HLA typing was missing for some donors at each locus, association tests included only the typed subset. In a later analysis, HLA-associated TCR beta chains showed more clonal expansion and lower generation probabilities than non-associated chains that were equally common. The study listed 150 to 200 TCR beta chains as associated with cytomegalovirus. In a later analysis, some 18,000 TCR beta sequences were associated with specific HLA alleles at a false discovery rate of 0.05. In an earlier analysis of around 600 of the donors, most TCR beta V segments were observed in productive rearrangements about 87% or about 30% of the time, broadly matching IMGT annotations. Most TCR sequences were seen in very few donors, while some public TCRs were found in many individuals. The sequencing pipeline was judged likely to have produced a cluster of highly shared sequence variants as a technical artifact.

The cohort was made up of approximately 700 healthy bone marrow donors. At the time of sampling, every cohort member was nominally healthy, though immune exposures that went unrecorded were likely present. The donor tested CMV seronegative, placing the donor among the roughly 400 seronegative members of the cohort. A peripheral blood sample was collected from each donor, and TCR beta sequencing was performed on peripheral blood mononuclear cells. The Qiagen DNeasy Blood Extraction Kit was used to extract genomic DNA from the blood cell samples. The receptor was derived from a male donor in good health and CMV-seronegative. The chain is made from TRBV11-2 and TRBJ2-1, with no D gene named confidently. Sequencing was performed on PBMCs. The CDR3 has the sequence CASSLVHAHNEQFF. The sequenced DNA: TGTGCCAGCAGCTTAGTACACGCCCACAATGAGCAGTTCTTC.